The 20 T cell receptor beta chains below all came from one sample that was sequenced in a study of shared clonotypes between healthy human individuals. The table came from immunoSEQ multiplex PCR; TCRdb's copy has only in-frame clones and leaves some out. The sample lists roughly 1,600,000 clones, approximately 98.5% occurring once. The material sequenced was naive CD4+ T cells sorted from blood. Noted subset: CD45RA+ positively selected. The source of these receptors is a man aged 25-45 years in good health.

On this clone: Other DNA sequences in the sample encode the same CDR3. The gene calls are TRBV5-1 and TRBJ2-5; possibly TRBD1 for D (6 bases). Trimming took 2 bases from V and 7 from J, leaving 12 bases between them. The CDR3 runs 13 residues. Germline lookup yields CDR1 SGHRS and CDR2 YFSETQ. CDR3 amino acids: CASSLDRGGTQYF. In DNA, the CDR3 is TGCGCCAGCAGCTTAGACAGAGGGGGGACCCAGTACTTC.

The chain links TRBV18 to TRBJ2-4; TRBD1 aligns across 10 bases. Losses at the gene ends were 2 bases for V and 0 bases for J; bases not matched to a gene: 4. The CDR3 is 17 residues long. Germline V gene lookup returns CDR1 KGHSH and CDR2 LQKENI. The DNA of the CDR3 is TGTGCCAGCTCACCAGGGACAGGGGACCGAGCCAAAAACATTCAGTACTTC. Amino acid sequence: CASSPGTGDRAKNIQYF. Combining the CDR3 with reference TRBV18 and TRBJ2-4 gives the whole variable domain NAGVMQNPRHLVRRRGQEARLRCSPMKGHSHVYWYRQLPEEGLKFMVYLQKENIIDESGMPKERFSAEFPKEGPSILRIQQVVRGDSAAYFCASSPGTGDRAKNIQYFGAGTRLSVL.

The J gene is TRBJ2-7, the V gene TRBV9, with D possibly TRBD2 on 5 matching bases. The CDR3 loop spans 14 amino acids. The germline gives CDR1 SGDLS, CDR2 YYNGEE. The V gene lost 0 bases and the J gene lost 3 bases, with 10 bases spanning the gap. The CDR3 region is CASSVAGGVYEQYF. CDR3 in DNA: TGTGCCAGCAGCGTAGCTGGAGGTGTCTACGAGCAGTACTTC.

The rearrangement links TRBV18 to TRBJ1-4, with D unresolved. V was clipped by 3 bases and J by 0 bases, with 11 bases between them. The CDR3 has 16 amino acids. CDR1 and CDR2 (germline): KGHSH, LQKENI. The CDR3 coding sequence is TGTGCCAGCTCACCGGGCATGCCGACAACTAATGAAAAACTGTTTTTT. Amino acids: CASSPGMPTTNEKLFF.

The CDR3 spells CASSLPGGTGLAGYTF. The CDR3 bases are TGTGCCAGCAGCCTGCCGGGAGGGACAGGGTTGGCTGGCTACACCTTC. V is TRBV5-6 and J is TRBJ1-2; 9 bases are shared with TRBD1. V shed 4 bases and J 7 bases; nucleotides not matched to a gene: 14. CDR1 SGHDT and CDR2 YYEEEE come from the germline V gene. The CDR3 consists of 16 residues.

The J gene is TRBJ1-3, the V gene TRBV11-2; D unresolved. V lost 3 bases and J lost 0, with 12 bases in between. There are 16 residues in the CDR3. Germline V gene sequence: CDR1 SGHAT, CDR2 FQNNGV. The CDR3 here is CASSLERRSSGNTIYF. The CDR3 DNA sequence: TGTGCCAGCAGCTTGGAACGACGGAGCTCTGGAAACACCATATATTTT.

The chain employs TRBV7-2 and TRBJ2-3; D unclear. V was trimmed by 1 base and J by 1 base, leaving 9 bases between them. The V gene's germline CDR1 is SGHTA and CDR2 FQGNSA. The CDR3 runs to 15 residues. The CDR3 bases are TGTGCCAGCAGCTTAGTACGGGTTCGCACAGATACGCAGTATTTT. This translates into CASSLVRVRTDTQYF.

The chain carries TRBV9 and TRBJ2-1; D gene unclear. The CDR3 is 13 residues long. Trimming pared 3 bases from V and 9 bases from J, leaving 13 bases between. In germline, CDR1 is SGDLS, CDR2 YYNGEE. The CDR3 loop is CASSERSPGEQFF. The CDR3 bases are TGTGCCAGCAGCGAGAGAAGCCCGGGTGAGCAGTTCTTC.

The chain joins TRBV5-8 to TRBJ2-1; a possible D gene is TRBD2 (6 bases). CDR1 and CDR2 from the germline V gene are SGHTS and YDEGEE. The CDR3 covers 14 residues. V shed 4 bases and J shed 6 bases, with 14 bases lying between them. CDR3 bases: TGTGCCAGCAGCATTACCGGGGGTCCCAATGAGCAGTTCTTC. It is translated as CASSITGGPNEQFF. Complete variable domain (other parts from reference TRBV5-8 and TRBJ2-1): EAGVTQSPTHLIKTRGQQATLRCSPISGHTSVYWYQQALGLGLQFLLWYDEGEERNRGNFPPRFSGRQFPNYSSELNVNALELEDSALYLCASSITGGPNEQFFGPGTRLTVL.

The genes are TRBV5-4 and TRBJ2-2; the D is unclear. The CDR3 length is 15 residues. With 1 base removed from V and 0 bases from J, the gap between germline ends came to 7 bases. Germline CDR1 reads SGHNT; CDR2 reads YYREEE (reference sequence). In DNA, the CDR3 is TGTGCCAGCAGCTTGTTACCCGCGAACACCGGGGAGCTGTTTTTT. Protein: CASSLLPANTGELFF.

This clone was picked up one time. The chain is built from TRBV6-5 and TRBJ2-1; no firm D call. This CDR3 has 14 residues. V was shortened by 4 bases and J by 4 bases, with 11 bases between the two germline ends. CDR1 and CDR2 (germline): MNHEY, SVGAGI. CDR3 protein: CASSFPPSYNEQFF. The CDR3 nucleotides are TGTGCCAGCAGTTTTCCCCCTAGTTACAATGAGCAGTTCTTC.

This clone is a singleton in its sample. The chain carries TRBV29-1 and TRBJ2-3; TRBD1 matches 7 bases. V dropped 8 bases and J dropped 4; count of bases not matched to a gene: 9. CDR1 and CDR2 from the germline V gene are SQVTM and ANQGSEA. The CDR3 is 13 residues long. The CDR3 nucleotides are TGCAGCTCCCGAGGGGGCCCCCCAGATACGCAGTATTTT. Encoded protein: CSSRGGPPDTQYF.

The chain combines TRBV29-1 with TRBJ2-4, with 8 nucleotides matching TRBD2. The J segment lost 8 bases and the V segment lost 4 bases, leaving 10 bases of the junction unmatched. The CDR3 runs to 14 residues. From germline, CDR1 is SQVTM and CDR2 ANQGSEA. The CDR3, as DNA: TGCAGCGTTGGTACAGGGCGGCGGGGGGACATTCAGTACTTC. It translates to CSVGTGRRGDIQYF.

V usage is TRBV15 and J usage is TRBJ2-5; no firm D call. CDR1 LNHNV and CDR2 YYDKDF come from the germline V gene (reference sequence). The CDR3 totals 14 residues. V lost 0 bases and J lost 1, with 6 bases in between. CDR3: CATSRDWSQETQYF. The DNA of the CDR3 is TGTGCCACCAGCAGAGATTGGAGCCAAGAGACCCAGTACTTC.

The chain uses TRBV5-1 and TRBJ2-1, with D possibly being TRBD2 (6 bases). Germline loops: CDR1 SGHRS, CDR2 YFSETQ. V was trimmed by 1 base and J by 2 bases, leaving 10 bases between them. This CDR3 has 15 residues. Written as DNA, the CDR3 is TGCGCCAGCAGCTTGAGGAGGGAACCCTACAATGAGCAGTTCTTC. Its protein is CASSLRREPYNEQFF.

The gene calls are TRBV28 and TRBJ2-6; D remains ambiguous. Germline loops: CDR1 MDHEN, CDR2 SYDVKM. V lost 4 bases and J 4 bases, leaving 17 bases between the germline ends. The CDR3 loop spans 17 amino acids. CDR3 sequence: CASSSRFGGTGANVLTF. CDR3 in DNA: TGTGCCAGCAGTTCCCGTTTTGGCGGTACGGGGGCCAACGTCCTGACTTTC.

The chain uses TRBV9 and TRBJ2-7, with a possible D match to TRBD2 (6 bases). The CDR3 extends over 15 amino acids. Per germline, CDR1 SGDLS and CDR2 YYNGEE. Trimming pared 4 bases from V and 1 base from J, leaving 15 bases between. CDR3 residues: CASSKTGTASYEQYF. For the CDR3, the DNA is TGTGCCAGCAGCAAAACCGGGACTGCGTCCTACGAGCAGTACTTC.

A remark on this clone: This CDR3 is also generated by other DNA sequences in the sample. The chain carries TRBV9 and TRBJ2-1; 9 bases are shared with TRBD2. This CDR3 contains 15 residues. J lost 3 bases, V lost 0 bases, and 1 base had no gene match. In germline, CDR1 is SGDLS, CDR2 YYNGEE. This CDR3 reads CASSVVSGSYNEQFF. In DNA form, the CDR3 reads TGTGCCAGCAGCGTAGTTAGCGGGAGCTACAATGAGCAGTTCTTC.

The genes are TRBV9 and TRBJ2-3, with unresolved D. This CDR3 is 14 amino acids long. The germline gives CDR1 SGDLS, CDR2 YYNGEE. Trimming left V 3 bases short and J 4 bases short, with 12 bases between. The CDR3, as DNA: TGTGCCAGCAGCGCATCTCCGGCCGCAGATACGCAGTATTTT. Its translation: CASSASPAADTQYF.

The chain employs TRBV28 and TRBJ1-2, with TRBD1 identical over 8 bases. Germline assignment: CDR1 MDHEN and CDR2 SYDVKM. The CDR3 totals 15 residues. Trimming removed 4 bases from V and 4 bases from J; junction bases left unmatched: 8. The CDR3 is CASSSRGQGLYGYTF. The CDR3 bases are TGTGCCAGCAGTTCTCGTGGACAGGGTCTCTATGGCTACACCTTC.